This is a list of T cell receptor beta chains from one sample in a study of T cells in Graves' hyperthyroidism and ophthalmopathy. TCRdb independently ran MiXCR on the multiplex PCR reads; one entry per CDR3 protein. The table records about 420,000 distinct CDR3 sequences, 15% to 19% of them present only once. Input material: blood. These receptors were collected from a woman between 18 and 29 years old with Graves' hyperthyroidism. CDR3s include the opening cysteine and the closing phenylalanine or tryptophan. Each record gives: V gene, J gene, clone size, D gene, CDR3 protein, CDR3 DNA. D genes are given only for firm matches. Expanded clones are given a class, and other clones once, few, many or no size at all.

V gene: TRBV9; J gene: TRBJ2-7; clone size: many; D gene: NA; CDR3 protein: CASSGAGAFDEQYF; CDR3 DNA: TGTGCCAGCAGCGGGGCGGGGGCTTTCGACGAGCAGTACTTC
V gene: TRBV27; J gene: TRBJ2-3; clone size: once; D gene: NA; CDR3 protein: CASSLSGKGDTQYF; CDR3 DNA: TGTGCCAGCAGTTTATCCGGGAAGGGTGATACGCAGTATTTT
V gene: TRBV5-1; J gene: TRBJ2-1; clone size: few; D gene: NA; CDR3 protein: CASSPGVGQKRGEQFF; CDR3 DNA: TGCGCCAGCAGCCCTGGGGTAGGACAGAAGAGAGGTGAGCAGTTCTTC
V gene: TRBV20-1; J gene: TRBJ2-5; clone size: many; D gene: TRBD2; CDR3 protein: CSAQQGGRETQYF; CDR3 DNA: TGCAGTGCCCAACAGGGCGGGAGGGAGACCCAGTACTTC
V gene: TRBV19; J gene: TRBJ2-2; clone size: few; D gene: NA; CDR3 protein: CASSIDSHTGELFF; CDR3 DNA: TGTGCCAGTAGTATAGACTCCCACACCGGGGAGCTGTTTTTT
V gene: TRBV4-1; J gene: TRBJ1-5; clone size: NA; D gene: NA; CDR3 protein: CASSQSLASRQHF; CDR3 DNA: TGCGCCAGCAGCCAATCCCTGGCATCGCGCCAGCATTTT
V gene: TRBV4-1; J gene: TRBJ2-5; clone size: many; D gene: TRBD1; CDR3 protein: CASSPPHDRGETQYF; CDR3 DNA: TGCGCCAGCAGCCCCCCCCACGACAGGGGAGAGACCCAGTACTTC
V gene: TRBV6-5; J gene: TRBJ2-7; clone size: NA; D gene: NA; CDR3 protein: CASSYSHSSVGGQQYF; CDR3 DNA: TGTGCCAGCAGTTACTCCCATTCGTCTGTGGGTGGGCAGCAGTACTTC
V gene: TRBV11-2; J gene: TRBJ2-2; clone size: many; D gene: NA; CDR3 protein: CASSLSWSGNTGELFF; CDR3 DNA: TGTGCCAGCAGCTTAAGCTGGTCAGGGAACACCGGGGAGCTGTTTTTT
V gene: TRBV3-1; J gene: TRBJ2-3; clone size: many; D gene: TRBD2; CDR3 protein: CASSQAVGGAGLNTDTQYF; CDR3 DNA: TGTGCCAGCAGCCAAGCTGTCGGGGGAGCGGGGCTGAACACAGATACGCAGTATTTT
V gene: TRBV15; J gene: TRBJ2-1; clone size: few; D gene: TRBD2; CDR3 protein: CATSRLAGVGNEQFF; CDR3 DNA: TGTGCCACCAGCAGACTAGCGGGAGTTGGGAATGAGCAGTTCTTC
V gene: TRBV27; J gene: TRBJ1-1; clone size: many; D gene: NA; CDR3 protein: CASSLSFWKEAFF; CDR3 DNA: TGTGCCAGCAGTTTATCGTTCTGGAAGGAAGCTTTCTTT
V gene: TRBV5-1; J gene: TRBJ2-2; clone size: few; D gene: TRBD1; CDR3 protein: CASSPGTGGAWTGELFF; CDR3 DNA: TGCGCCAGCAGCCCCGGGACAGGGGGCGCCTGGACCGGGGAGCTGTTTTTT
V gene: TRBV12-3/TRBV12-4; J gene: TRBJ2-2; clone size: NA; D gene: NA; CDR3 protein: CASSLVTGKLFF; CDR3 DNA: TGTGCCAGCAGTTTAGTCACCGGGAAGCTGTTTTTT
V gene: TRBV4-3; J gene: TRBJ2-1; clone size: NA; D gene: NA; CDR3 protein: CASSPQRVGDEQFF; CDR3 DNA: TGCGCCAGCAGCCCCCAGCGGGTTGGGGATGAGCAGTTCTTC